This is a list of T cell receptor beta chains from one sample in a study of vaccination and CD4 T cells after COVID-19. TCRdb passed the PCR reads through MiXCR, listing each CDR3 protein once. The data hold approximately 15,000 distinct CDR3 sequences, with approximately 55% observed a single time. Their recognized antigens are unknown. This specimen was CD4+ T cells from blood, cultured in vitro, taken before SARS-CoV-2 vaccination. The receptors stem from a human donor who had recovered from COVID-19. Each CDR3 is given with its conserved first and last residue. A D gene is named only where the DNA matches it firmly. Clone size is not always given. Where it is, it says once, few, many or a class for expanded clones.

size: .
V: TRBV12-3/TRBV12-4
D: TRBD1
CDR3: CASSPRLGQGNSPLHF

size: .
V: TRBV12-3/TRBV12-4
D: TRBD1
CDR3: CASSLGQGANFYGYTF

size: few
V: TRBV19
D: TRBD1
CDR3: CASSMGQGVSSPLHF

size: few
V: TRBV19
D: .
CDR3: CASIQGVSEAFF

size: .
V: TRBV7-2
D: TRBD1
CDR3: CASSLRDRTYEQYF

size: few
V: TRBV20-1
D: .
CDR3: CSAHTGGEAFF

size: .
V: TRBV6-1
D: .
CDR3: CASRQGPNYGYTF

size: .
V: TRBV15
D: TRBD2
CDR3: CATSRDRAGGYEQYF

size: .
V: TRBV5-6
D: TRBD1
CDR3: CASSSTGTGGRNQPQHF

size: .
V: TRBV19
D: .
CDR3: CASSRGRADGYTF

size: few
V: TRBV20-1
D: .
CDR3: CSARGQPTLNTEAFF

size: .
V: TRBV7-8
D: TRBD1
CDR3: CASSPGSGQGVNTEAFF

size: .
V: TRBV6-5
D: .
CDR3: CASSYSPGMNTEAFF

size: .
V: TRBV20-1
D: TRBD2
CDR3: CSAQPHLRGSTDTQYF

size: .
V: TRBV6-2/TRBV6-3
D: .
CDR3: CASSGDDQPQHF

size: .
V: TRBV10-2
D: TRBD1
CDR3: CASSPGTGSTDTQYF

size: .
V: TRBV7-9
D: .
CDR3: CASSLDGASGANVLTF

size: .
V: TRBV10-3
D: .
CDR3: CAISDSGDTQYF

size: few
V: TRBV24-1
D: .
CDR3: CATSDQDSTDTQYF

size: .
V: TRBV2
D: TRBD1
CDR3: CACSQGQGHQPQHF

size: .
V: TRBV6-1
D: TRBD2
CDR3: CASLMVAGAGELFF

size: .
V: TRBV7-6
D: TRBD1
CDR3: CASSPPGGSQETQYF

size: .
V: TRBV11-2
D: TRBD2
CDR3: CASSFASGSLYEQYF

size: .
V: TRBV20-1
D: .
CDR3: CSARDSSRLGEKLFF

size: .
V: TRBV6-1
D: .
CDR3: CARRPVGGDGNTIYF

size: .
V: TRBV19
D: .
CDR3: CASSTSLYSYEQYF

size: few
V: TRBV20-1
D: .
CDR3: CSAFKETQYF

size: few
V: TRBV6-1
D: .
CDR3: CASSESRGLGNQPQHF

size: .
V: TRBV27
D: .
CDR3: CASSLSKGRNQPQHF

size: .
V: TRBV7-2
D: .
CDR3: CASSTPGTQPQHF

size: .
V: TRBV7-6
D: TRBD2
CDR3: CASSLEAGVGSDTQYF

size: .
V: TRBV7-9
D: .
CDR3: CASSLVLSNTEAFF

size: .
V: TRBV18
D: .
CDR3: CASLSDLSYGYTF

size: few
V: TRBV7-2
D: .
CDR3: CASSSSDKNTEAFF

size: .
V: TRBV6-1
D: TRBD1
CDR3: CASSRRTGYINEQYF

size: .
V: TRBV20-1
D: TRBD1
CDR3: CSARVPGGHTEAFF

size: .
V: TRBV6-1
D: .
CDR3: CASSEEGGAILPNYGYTF

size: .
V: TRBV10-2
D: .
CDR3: CASSRTGTEAFF

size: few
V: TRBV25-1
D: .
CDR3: CASSEWTAKTPLHF

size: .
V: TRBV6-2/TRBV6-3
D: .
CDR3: CASRKTPGVEQYF

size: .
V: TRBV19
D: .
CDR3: CASRTTGLNEQYF

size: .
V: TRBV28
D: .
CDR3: CASSPPDFHNEQFF

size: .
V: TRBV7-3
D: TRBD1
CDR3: CASSPGQGRETQYF

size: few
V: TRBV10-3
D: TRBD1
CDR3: CAISESGQGVQLFF

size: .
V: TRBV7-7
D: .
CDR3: CASSLADGAAGELFF

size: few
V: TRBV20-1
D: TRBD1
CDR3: CSALRGTGGVGYTF

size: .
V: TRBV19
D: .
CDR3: CASSTRLLPQDTQYF

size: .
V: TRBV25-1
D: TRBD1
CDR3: CASSDWVGTGETQYF

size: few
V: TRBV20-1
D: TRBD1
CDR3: CSARDPGTGNNQPQHF